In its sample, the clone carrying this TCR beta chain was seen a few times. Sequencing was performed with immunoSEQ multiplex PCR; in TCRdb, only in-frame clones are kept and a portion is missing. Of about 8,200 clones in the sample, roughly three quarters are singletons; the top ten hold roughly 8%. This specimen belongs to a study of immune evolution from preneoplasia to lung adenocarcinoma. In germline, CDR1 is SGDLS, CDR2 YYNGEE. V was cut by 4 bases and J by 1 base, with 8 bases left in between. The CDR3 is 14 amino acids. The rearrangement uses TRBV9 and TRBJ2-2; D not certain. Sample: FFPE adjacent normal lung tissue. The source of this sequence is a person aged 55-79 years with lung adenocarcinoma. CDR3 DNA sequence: TGTGCCAGCAGCTACAACTTGAACACCGGGGAGCTGTTTTTT. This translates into CASSYNLNTGELFF. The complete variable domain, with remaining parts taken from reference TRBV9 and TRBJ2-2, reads DSGVTQTPKHLITATGQRVTLRCSPRSGDLSVYWYQQSLDQGLQFLIQYYNGEERAKGNILERFSAQQFPDLHSELNLSSLELGDSALYFCASSYNLNTGELFFGEGSRLTVL.